Presented here are 26 T cell receptor beta chains from one specimen sequenced in a study of OX40 agonist ivuxolimab in advanced cancers. TCRdb's table, derived via immunoSEQ multiplex PCR, lists solely in-frame clones and lacks some. The sample shows over 85,000 clones, roughly 90% of them seen only once. The sample in question was CD4+ or CD8+ T cells sorted from blood, obtained in a trial of the OX40 agonist ivuxolimab. All receptors come from an adult with an advanced solid tumor such as melanoma, head and neck, liver or kidney cancer.

The gene calls are TRBV19 and TRBJ1-5; no clear D. Germline V lookup: CDR1 LNHDA, CDR2 SQIVND (reference sequence). CDR3 length: 13 amino acids. Trimming took 5 bases from V and 6 from J, leaving 11 bases between them. The CDR3 spells CASSGPGAQPQHF. CDR3 bases: TGTGCCAGTAGTGGGCCAGGCGCTCAGCCCCAGCATTTT.

This chain connects TRBV4-2 to TRBJ2-4, with D perhaps TRBD2 (7 bases). The CDR3 sequence is 15 residues long. V gave up 2 bases and J gave up 3 bases, with 11 bases separating them. The germline V gene encodes CDR1 LGHNA and CDR2 YNFKEQ. The CDR3 is CASSQRGGSKNIQYF. The CDR3 DNA sequence: TGTGCCAGCAGCCAAAGGGGGGGCAGCAAAAACATTCAGTACTTC.

CDR3 residues: CASSFEGSRGINNEQFF. Here the CDR3 DNA reads TGTGCCAGCAGCTTTGAGGGGAGTAGGGGGATCAACAATGAGCAGTTCTTC. The gene calls are TRBV5-4 and TRBJ2-1, with a weak D call TRBD1 (6 bases). CDR3 size: 17 residues. Trimming cost V 2 bases and J 5 bases, with 20 bases left between them. CDR1 SGHNT and CDR2 YYREEE come from the germline V gene (reference sequence).

This chain connects TRBV7-2 to TRBJ2-7, with 9 bases fitting TRBD1. Germline CDR1 reads SGHTA; CDR2 reads FQGNSA. The V and J ends lost 2 bases and 4 bases, in that order; junction bases with no gene match: 6. The CDR3 is 15 amino acids. The CDR3 coding sequence is TGTGCCAGCAGCTTACCTCCGGGACAGGGATACGAGCAGTACTTC. This codes for CASSLPPGQGYEQYF. Complete variable domain (other parts from reference TRBV7-2 and TRBJ2-7): GAGVSQSPSNKVTEKGKDVELRCDPISGHTALYWYRQSLGQGLEFLIYFQGNSAPDKSGLPSDRFSAERTGGSVSTLTIQRTQQEDSAVYLCASSLPPGQGYEQYFGPGTRLTVT.

The chain uses TRBV5-4 and TRBJ1-2; no definite D call. With 0 bases removed from V and 4 bases from J, the gap between germline ends came to 10 bases. This CDR3 has 14 amino acids. The germline CDR1 and CDR2 sequences are SGHNT and YYREEE (reference sequence). This CDR3 is CASSLGFKGYGYTF. CDR3 nucleotide sequence: TGTGCCAGCAGCTTGGGCTTTAAGGGCTATGGCTACACCTTC.

The J gene is TRBJ2-7, the V gene TRBV5-1; 7 nucleotides line up with TRBD2. The CDR3 is made up of 12 amino acids. Trimming removed 7 bases from V and 3 bases from J; junction bases left unmatched: 4. In germline, CDR1 is SGHRS, CDR2 YFSETQ. CDR3 DNA sequence: TGCGCCAGCCGTGGGGGGGGCTACGAGCAGTACTTC. This codes for CASRGGGYEQYF.

Here the CDR3 reads CASSGGRGAQDEQFF. Here the CDR3 DNA reads TGTGCCAGCTCCGGCGGGCGGGGGGCTCAAGATGAGCAGTTCTTC. V usage is TRBV7-2 and J usage is TRBJ2-1; the match to TRBD2 covers 8 bases. The ends lost 8 bases at V and 8 bases at J; junction bases unmatched: 14. CDR3 length equals 15 residues. CDR1 is SGHTA, CDR2 FQGNSA, per germline.

Here the CDR3 DNA reads TGCGCCAGCAGCTTCGGGGGGAGGGATACGCAGTATTTT. Its translation is CASSFGGRDTQYF. The chain couples TRBV5-1 to TRBJ2-3, with TRBD2 matching 7 bases. The length of the CDR3 is 13 residues. CDR1 SGHRS and CDR2 YFSETQ come from the germline V gene. After removal of 2 bases from V and 6 bases from J, the junction contained 3 bases not matched to a gene.

This clone came up once. J is TRBJ1-4 and V is TRBV29-1, with unresolved D. The V gene's germline CDR1 is SQVTM and CDR2 ANQGSEA. The CDR3 spans 11 residues. V lost 6 bases, J lost 7 bases, and 9 bases lay in between. DNA of the CDR3: TGCAGCGTCTCCCGAGGTGAAAAACTGTTTTTT. It specifies CSVSRGEKLFF.

This chain uses TRBV9 with TRBJ2-1; D is possibly TRBD1 (5 bases). The CDR3 totals 15 residues. Trimming took off 0 bases at V and 3 bases at J, with 10 bases between the two ends. Germline lookup yields CDR1 SGDLS and CDR2 YYNGEE. The CDR3 DNA follows: TGTGCCAGCAGCGTAGAGCCAGGGTTCTACAATGAGCAGTTCTTC. Translated: CASSVEPGFYNEQFF.

The genes are TRBV28 and TRBJ1-1; the match to TRBD1 covers 8 bases. V dropped 4 bases and J dropped 3; count of bases not matched to a gene: 13. CDR1 is MDHEN and CDR2 is SYDVKM in the germline V gene. The CDR3 is 17 amino acids. Written as DNA, the CDR3 is TGTGCCAGCAGTTCCCAGGGGGCAGGGGGGCCGGACACTGAAGCTTTCTTT. Translation: CASSSQGAGGPDTEAFF.

The chain carries TRBV13 and TRBJ1-4; D is uncertain. This CDR3 region has 14 residues. V was trimmed by 6 bases and J by 5 bases, leaving 13 bases between them. Germline V gives CDR1 PRHDT, CDR2 FYEKMQ (reference sequence). CDR3: CASRYRGRNEKLFF. CDR3 DNA: TGTGCCAGCAGGTACCGAGGGCGGAATGAAAAACTGTTTTTT.

The chain combines TRBV10-1 with TRBJ2-7, with 7 bases fitting TRBD1. The CDR3 contains 14 residues. Per the germline V gene, CDR1 is WNHNN and CDR2 is SYGVQD (reference sequence). V lost 0 bases and J lost 6; bases outside the gene matches: 5. CDR3 sequence reads: CASSESFDRAEQYF. DNA of the CDR3: TGCGCCAGCAGTGAGTCGTTTGACAGGGCCGAGCAGTACTTC.

The chain links TRBV28 to TRBJ2-3; TRBD2 aligns across 10 bases. This CDR3 comprises 16 residues. Germline V gene sequence: CDR1 MDHEN, CDR2 SYDVKM. V was pared by 5 bases and J by 1 base, with 6 bases of the junction left unmatched. Here the CDR3 DNA reads TGTGCCAGCAGTAAGACTAGCGGGTACGGCACAGATACGCAGTATTTT. This codes for CASSKTSGYGTDTQYF.

This chain uses TRBV19 with TRBJ2-5, with 9 bases aligning to TRBD2. This CDR3 is built from 18 residues. CDR1 is LNHDA, CDR2 SQIVND, per germline (reference sequence). J gave up 4 bases and V 5 bases, and 17 bases lay outside the gene matches. The CDR3, as DNA: TGTGCCAGTAGTGCAACGGGAATGGGACTAGCCATCCGAGAGACCCAGTACTTC. Its translation: CASSATGMGLAIRETQYF.

This chain joins TRBV27 and TRBJ2-7, with 7 bases that match TRBD1. The CDR3 runs to 17 residues. Trimming removed 2 bases from V and 2 bases from J; junction bases left unmatched: 12. Germline lookup yields CDR1 MNHEY and CDR2 SMNVEV (reference sequence). For the CDR3, the DNA is TGTGCCAGCAGTTTAAGATTGACAGGGCAAGCTACCTACGAGCAGTACTTC. Its translation: CASSLRLTGQATYEQYF.

This chain links TRBV28 with TRBJ2-7; D call uncertain. There are 12 residues in the CDR3. V shed 10 bases and J shed 0 bases, with 10 bases lying between them. From germline, CDR1 is MDHEN and CDR2 SYDVKM. CDR3 region: CATTLSSYEQYF. The CDR3 DNA reads TGTGCCACCACTCTGAGCTCCTACGAGCAGTACTTC.

This chain connects TRBV10-3 to TRBJ2-5, with D perhaps matching TRBD2 (6 bases). CDR1 is ENHRY and CDR2 is SYGVKD in the germline V gene. Trimming removed 10 bases from V and 5 bases from J, with 11 bases in between. The length of the CDR3 is 11 residues. This CDR3 reads CATGAGETQYF. DNA for the CDR3: TGTGCCACTGGGGCGGGGGAGACCCAGTACTTC.

The genes are TRBV6-5 and TRBJ2-2; 7 nucleotides align to TRBD1. With 10 bases clipped from V and 0 bases from J, the junction kept 8 bases outside the gene matches. The germline V gene has CDR1 MNHEY and CDR2 SVGAGI. This CDR3 comprises 15 residues. CDR3 coding DNA: TGTGCCACCCAAACCGGGACAGCGAACACCGGGGAGCTGTTTTTT. Protein sequence: CATQTGTANTGELFF.

This rearrangement joins TRBV7-9 to TRBJ2-7; 11 bases map to TRBD2. This CDR3 is 15 amino acids long. Germline-derived CDR1 and CDR2 are SEHNR and FQNEAQ (reference sequence). V was clipped by 1 base and J by 3 bases; unmatched bases: 2. CDR3 sequence (DNA): TGTGCCAGCAGCTTAGTGGGACTAGCGGACTACGAGCAGTACTTC. This sequence encodes CASSLVGLADYEQYF.

This clone appeared once. The chain carries TRBV4-3 and TRBJ2-1; 13 nucleotides match TRBD2. V lost 0 bases and J lost 4; bases outside the gene matches: 12. CDR1 and CDR2 (germline): LGHNA, YSLEER. The CDR3 covers 20 residues. For the CDR3, the DNA is TGCGCCAGCAGCCAAGATCCTCCGGGACTAGCGGGGAGGGGATACAATGAGCAGTTCTTC. Amino acid sequence: CASSQDPPGLAGRGYNEQFF.

This rearrangement joins TRBV7-8 to TRBJ1-2, with D tentatively TRBD1 (5 bases). Looked up from germline, CDR1 is SGHVS and CDR2 is FQNEAQ. The V end was cut by 2 bases, the J end by 5 bases, with 15 bases between. The CDR3 consists of 15 residues. In nucleotides, the CDR3 is TGTGCCAGCAGCTTAAACCCCAGACAGCTTTATGGCTACACCTTC. Translation gives CASSLNPRQLYGYTF.

The V and J genes are TRBV7-2 and TRBJ2-1, with 11 bases that match TRBD2. CDR3 length: 15 amino acids. The V gene end was trimmed by 5 bases and the J gene end by 9 bases; junction bases not matched to a gene: 9. Germline V gene lookup returns CDR1 SGHTA and CDR2 FQGNSA. The CDR3 sequence is CASSSSGRADLEQFF. The CDR3 DNA reads TGTGCCAGCAGCAGTAGCGGGAGGGCCGATCTTGAGCAGTTCTTC. Full variable domain (rest looked up from reference TRBV7-2 and TRBJ2-1): GAGVSQSPSNKVTEKGKDVELRCDPISGHTALYWYRQSLGQGLEFLIYFQGNSAPDKSGLPSDRFSAERTGGSVSTLTIQRTQQEDSAVYLCASSSSGRADLEQFFGPGTRLTVL.

The table lists this clone with a count of one. The chain recombines TRBV6-4 with TRBJ1-1, with D possibly matching TRBD1 (6 bases). CDR3 size: 14 residues. The germline V gene has CDR1 MRHNA and CDR2 SNTAGT. The germline V and J ends were trimmed by 0 bases and 4 bases, with 9 bases remaining between them. CDR3 nucleotide sequence: TGTGCCAGCAGTGACTCGTCCAGGGGCACTGAAGCTTTCTTT. Translated: CASSDSSRGTEAFF.

This chain uses TRBV9 with TRBJ1-2, with a possible D match to TRBD1 (5 bases). This CDR3 has 15 amino acids. Germline lookup yields CDR1 SGDLS and CDR2 YYNGEE. Trimming cost V 0 bases and J 1 base, with 10 bases left between them. Here the CDR3 reads CASSVAAGYNYGYTF. The CDR3 coding sequence is TGTGCCAGCAGCGTAGCGGCAGGGTATAACTATGGCTACACCTTC.

This clone was seen only a few times. The chain carries TRBV18 and TRBJ2-1, with 7 positions matching TRBD1. This CDR3 region has 13 residues. Per the germline V gene, CDR1 is KGHSH and CDR2 is LQKENI. The ends lost 6 bases at V and 5 bases at J; junction bases unmatched: 4. The CDR3: CASSDRRNNEQFF. The CDR3 coding sequence is TGTGCCAGCTCGGACAGGAGAAACAATGAGCAGTTCTTC.